The clone carrying this TCR beta chain has only a few counts. As yet, its antigen is unknown. As to time point: week 11, during vaccination. Each dose of the vaccine consisted of 300 ug of mutant IDH1 20-mer peptide, with topical imiquimod. Trimming took 3 bases from V and 6 from J, leaving 12 bases between them. The CDR3 loop spans 13 amino acids. CDR1 GTSNPN and CDR2 SVGIG come from the germline V gene (reference sequence). TCRdb's table, derived via immunoSEQ multiplex PCR, lists solely in-frame clones and lacks some. The sample has about 60,000 clones; about 84% are singletons. The sample belongs to a study of a mutant IDH1 vaccine in newly diagnosed glioma. Across the whole study: The study gave patients eight vaccinations in weeks 1, 3, 5, 7, 11, 15, 19, 23. Once 4-6 weeks had passed after radiotherapy alone, vaccination started, or it started with temozolomide cycles.

Broader study findings: It seemed that pseudoprogression was not linked to changes in the top peripheral T cell clonotypes.

This rearrangement joins TRBV30 to TRBJ1-5, with a weak D call TRBD1 (6 bases). The sample in question was PBMCs, obtained from a glioma patient whose treatment included an IDH1 peptide vaccine. The clonotype was recovered from a man aged 30-40 years with glioma. The chain's CDR3 is CAWSGGGGQPQHF. The CDR3 region has the DNA TGTGCCTGGAGCGGGGGCGGAGGTCAGCCCCAGCATTTT.